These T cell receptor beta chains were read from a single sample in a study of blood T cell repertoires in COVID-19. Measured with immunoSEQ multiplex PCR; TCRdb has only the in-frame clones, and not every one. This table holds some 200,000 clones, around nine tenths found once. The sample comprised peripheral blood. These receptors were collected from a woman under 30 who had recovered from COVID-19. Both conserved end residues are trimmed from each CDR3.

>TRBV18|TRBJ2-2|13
ASSPMGTVAGELF
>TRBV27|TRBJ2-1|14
ASSWRGASSYNEQF
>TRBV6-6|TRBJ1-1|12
ASSRIGGDTEAF
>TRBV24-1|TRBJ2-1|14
ATSDLKTSGGDEQF
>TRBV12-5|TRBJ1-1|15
ASGLEYSTGLFAEAF
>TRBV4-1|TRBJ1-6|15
ASSEEPGTMGDSPLH
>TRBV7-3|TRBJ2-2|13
ASSRDRDGTGELF
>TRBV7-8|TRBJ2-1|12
ASSTGVNDNEQF
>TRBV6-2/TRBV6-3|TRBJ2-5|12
ASSYPGEQETQY
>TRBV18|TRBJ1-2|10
ASSPAGDGYT
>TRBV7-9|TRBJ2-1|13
ATRRAGAWYNEQF
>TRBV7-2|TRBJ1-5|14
ASSLTIDYSNQPQH
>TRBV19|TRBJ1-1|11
ASSPRGRTEAF
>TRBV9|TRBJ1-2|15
ASSGEGTAVVNYGYT
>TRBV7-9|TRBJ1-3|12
ASSPPFGEYTIY
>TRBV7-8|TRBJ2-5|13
ASSFYSGGQETQY
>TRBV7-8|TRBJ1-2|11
ASSLGDRGGYT
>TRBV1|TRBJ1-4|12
TSINRFTNEKLF
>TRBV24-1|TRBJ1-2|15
ATSDLRQPGQLYGYT
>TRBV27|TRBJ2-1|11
ASSFFRAHEQF
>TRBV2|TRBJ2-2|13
ASRTGQANTGELF
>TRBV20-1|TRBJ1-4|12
SASSGSWREKLF
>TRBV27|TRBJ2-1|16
ASSPTRDLAGIYNEQF
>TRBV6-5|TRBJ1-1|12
ASSYSSNAPRAF
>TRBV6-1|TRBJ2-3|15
ASSAAGGGASKNTQY
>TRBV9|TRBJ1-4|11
ASSSQGSEKLF
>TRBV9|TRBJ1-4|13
ASSSRGGANEKLF
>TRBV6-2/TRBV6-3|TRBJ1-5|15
ASSYKTGGVGNQPQH
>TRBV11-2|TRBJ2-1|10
ASRGLDNEQF
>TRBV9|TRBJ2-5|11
ASSRLVPETQY
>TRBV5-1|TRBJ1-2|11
ASSLGIAYGYT
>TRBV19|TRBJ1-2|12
ASTPVRANYGYT
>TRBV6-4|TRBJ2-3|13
ASSLGQGAGDTQY
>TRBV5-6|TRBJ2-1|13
ASSFGGGAGNEQF
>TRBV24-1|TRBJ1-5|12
ATSDERRNQPQH
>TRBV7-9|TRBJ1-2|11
ASSWDRAQGYT
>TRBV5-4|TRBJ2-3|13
ASSLAQLAADTQY
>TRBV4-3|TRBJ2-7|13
ASSQRTGGADEQY
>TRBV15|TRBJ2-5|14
ATSRDPRQGRETQY
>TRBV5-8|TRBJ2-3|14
ASSLGERGFRDTQY
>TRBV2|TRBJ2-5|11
ASSGGYQETQY
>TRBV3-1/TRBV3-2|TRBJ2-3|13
ASSQVAGSTDTQY
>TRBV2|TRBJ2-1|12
ASRTSSTYNEQF
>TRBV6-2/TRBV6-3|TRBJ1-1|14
ASSYSPSLMDTEAF
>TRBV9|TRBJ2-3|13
ASTERGGYTDTQY
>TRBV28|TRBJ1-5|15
ASSFYGGQGEGQPQH
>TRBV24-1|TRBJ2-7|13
ATSDPTGGAYEQY
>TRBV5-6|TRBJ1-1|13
ASSSITDINTEAF
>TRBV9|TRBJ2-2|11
ASSTGYTGELF
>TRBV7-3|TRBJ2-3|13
ASSADRGGTDTQY
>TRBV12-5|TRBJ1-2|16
ASGCKPAGTGDLSGYT
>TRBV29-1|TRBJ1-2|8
SATYYGYT
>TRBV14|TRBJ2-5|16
ASSQDWGLGVDQETQY
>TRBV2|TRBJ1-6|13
ASSELTGVNSPLH
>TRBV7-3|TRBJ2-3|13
ASSRTSARTDTQY
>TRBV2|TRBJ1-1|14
ASPSLPGQGTFEAF